The 14 T cell receptor beta chains listed next were all sequenced from one sample in a study of shared clonotypes between healthy human individuals. The data were produced by immunoSEQ multiplex PCR, yet TCRdb's version contains in-frame clones alone and is incomplete. The data show 2,100,000 or so clones, with 90% to 97% seen just once and 0.13% held by the top ten. Specimen: naive CD4+ T cells sorted from blood. Subset specified: CD45RA+ positively selected. The source of these receptors is a man aged 18 to 29 in good health.

Concerning this clone itself: The junction does not match germline at one end; this may be a read error. This chain connects TRBV28 to TRBJ1-1, with a weak D call TRBD1 (6 bases). The CDR3 spans 13 residues. The V gene's germline CDR1 is MDHEN and CDR2 SYDVKM. Written as DNA, the CDR3 is TGTGCCAGCAGTTTAGGGGGGCACACGGAAGCTTTCTTT. Amino acid sequence: CASSLGGHTEAFF.

This chain connects TRBV10-3 to TRBJ2-1; D remains ambiguous. This CDR3 is 13 amino acids long. The germline V gene has CDR1 ENHRY and CDR2 SYGVKD. The germline V and J ends were trimmed by 2 bases and 10 bases, with 12 bases remaining between them. The CDR3 bases are TGTGCCATCAGTGAGAACGACTTTGGCGAGCAGTTCTTC. It specifies CAISENDFGEQFF.

The chain joins TRBV19 to TRBJ1-1; 8 positions agree with TRBD1. V dropped 5 bases and J dropped 5; count of bases not matched to a gene: 10. This CDR3 comprises 15 residues. Germline loops: CDR1 LNHDA, CDR2 SQIVND (reference sequence). CDR3 nucleotides: TGTGCCAGTAGTCTAGCTGGGACAGGTGGGACTGAAGCTTTCTTT. Translation gives CASSLAGTGGTEAFF.

The V call is TRBV28, the J call TRBJ2-7; 8 bases align to TRBD2. Losses at the gene ends were 7 bases for V and 4 bases for J; bases not matched to a gene: 9. Per the germline V gene, CDR1 is MDHEN and CDR2 is SYDVKM. The CDR3 length is 14 residues. In DNA, the CDR3 is TGTGCCAGCACCGTTCAGGGCGGGAGGTACGAGCAGTACTTC. This translates into CASTVQGGRYEQYF.

The CDR3 loop is CASSEARQWGNQPQHF. In DNA form, the CDR3 reads TGTGCCAGCAGTGAAGCAAGGCAGTGGGGCAATCAGCCCCAGCATTTT. This chain links TRBV6-1 with TRBJ1-5, with no clear D. Germline assignment: CDR1 MNHNS and CDR2 SASEGT. V was pared by 0 bases and J by 2 bases, with 11 bases between. The CDR3 is 16 residues long.

Of note for this clone: Other DNA sequences within the sample encode an identical CDR3. This sequence joins TRBV19 and TRBJ1-3, with a possible D match to TRBD1 (5 bases). The germline gives CDR1 LNHDA, CDR2 SQIVND (reference sequence). The CDR3 loop spans 12 amino acids. The V end was cut by 8 bases, the J end by 2 bases, with 7 bases between. The CDR3 DNA reads TGTGCCAGTCAGGGACCTGGAAACACCATATATTTT. This encodes CASQGPGNTIYF.

The gene calls are TRBV28 and TRBJ2-7, with 7 bases identical to TRBD1. The V gene end was trimmed by 3 bases and the J gene end by 2 bases; junction bases not matched to a gene: 19. Germline V gene data show CDR1 as MDHEN and CDR2 as SYDVKM. This CDR3 contains 19 residues. This chain's CDR3 is CASSFGWLQNGQAAYEQYF. In DNA, the CDR3 is TGTGCCAGCAGTTTCGGCTGGTTACAAAACGGACAGGCAGCCTACGAGCAGTACTTC.

This clone was seen once. This chain links TRBV7-3 with TRBJ2-3, with 9 bases that match TRBD2. The trim removed 8 bases at V and 4 bases at J, leaving 10 bases unmatched. CDR3 length: 15 residues. The germline gives CDR1 SGHTA, CDR2 FQGTGA. The CDR3 reads CASASPSGEADTQYF. The CDR3 region has the DNA TGTGCCAGCGCTTCTCCTAGCGGGGAGGCAGATACGCAGTATTTT.

V is TRBV7-9 and J is TRBJ1-2, with 7 bases that match TRBD1. CDR3 length: 15 residues. V lost 1 base to trimming and J lost 1 base; unmatched junction nucleotides: 3. Per the germline V gene, CDR1 is SEHNR and CDR2 is FQNEAQ (reference sequence). Here the CDR3 reads CASSLETGVNYGYTF. DNA for the CDR3: TGTGCCAGCAGCTTAGAAACAGGGGTTAACTATGGCTACACCTTC.

The rearrangement uses TRBV30 and TRBJ1-6; D is unresolved. The CDR3 consists of 13 residues. The germline gives CDR1 GTSNPN, CDR2 SVGIG (reference sequence). Trimming removed 1 base from V and 6 bases from J, with 7 bases in between. The DNA for the CDR3 is TGTGCCTGGAGTGGGGAGGGTAATTCACCCCTCCACTTT. Residues: CAWSGEGNSPLHF.

This chain connects TRBV10-3 to TRBJ1-2, with D unresolved. The CDR3 contains 15 residues. Germline lookup yields CDR1 ENHRY and CDR2 SYGVKD. V was pared by 2 bases and J by 4 bases, with 14 bases between. Here the CDR3 reads CAISETVLDGYGYTF. In nucleotides, the CDR3 is TGTGCCATCAGTGAGACGGTGCTCGACGGCTATGGCTACACCTTC.

This chain joins TRBV5-1 and TRBJ2-7; 7 nucleotides align to TRBD1. The germline gives CDR1 SGHRS, CDR2 YFSETQ. The CDR3 runs 16 residues. V trimming: 0 bases; J trimming: 2 bases; junction bases outside the gene matches: 8. CDR3 residues: CASSLGPTGIAYEQYF. Written as DNA, the CDR3 is TGCGCCAGCAGCTTGGGTCCGACAGGGATCGCCTACGAGCAGTACTTC.

Regarding this clone: This same CDR3 is encoded by further DNA sequences in the sample. The chain couples TRBV5-1 to TRBJ2-3; D is possibly TRBD2 (7 bases). Trimming stripped 1 base from V and 9 bases from J, with 12 bases between. CDR1 is SGHRS, CDR2 YFSETQ, per germline. The CDR3 is made up of 13 amino acids. The CDR3 DNA is TGCGCCAGCAGCTTGAGGGGGGGAGACACGCAGTATTTT. Translated, it gives CASSLRGGDTQYF.

CDR3 protein: CASSLDPGQGARETQYF. As DNA, the CDR3 is TGTGCCAGCAGCTTAGATCCGGGACAGGGAGCGCGCGAGACCCAGTACTTC. The V call is TRBV11-2, the J call TRBJ2-5; TRBD1 matches at 9 bases. Trimming removed 0 bases from V and 5 bases from J; junction bases left unmatched: 10. This CDR3 is 17 amino acids long. Germline V lookup: CDR1 SGHAT, CDR2 FQNNGV. The full variable domain, rest sourced from reference TRBV11-2 and TRBJ2-5, is EAGVAQSPRYKIIEKRQSVAFWCNPISGHATLYWYQQILGQGPKLLIQFQNNGVVDDSQLPKDRFSAERLKGVDSTLKIQPAKLEDSAVYLCASSLDPGQGARETQYFGPGTRLLVL.